The 25 T cell receptor beta chains below all came from one sample that was sequenced in a study of blood T cell repertoires in COVID-19. This table comes from immunoSEQ multiplex PCR, and its TCRdb copy is limited to in-frame clones, with some not included. The table has just under 75,000 clones, around 80% seen once. Sequenced: peripheral blood. The source of these receptors is an elderly man with active or convalescent COVID-19.

This clone appeared once. The chain recombines TRBV5-1 with TRBJ1-2, with TRBD1 identical over 7 bases. J gave up 6 bases and V 0 bases, and 8 bases lay outside the gene matches. Germline V gene data show CDR1 as SGHRS and CDR2 as YFSETQ. The CDR3 runs to 15 residues. CDR3 nucleotides: TGCGCCAGCAGCTTGGTTTCAGGGGGTACCAATGGCTACACCTTC. It yields the protein CASSLVSGGTNGYTF.

The CDR3 is CASSPWGDSTGELFF. Written as DNA, the CDR3 is TGTGCCAGCAGCCCTTGGGGGGACTCCACCGGGGAGCTGTTTTTT. The chain combines TRBV4-2 with TRBJ2-2, with D tentatively TRBD2 (6 bases). Germline V CDR1 and CDR2: LGHNA, YNFKEQ. V lost 4 bases, J lost 4 bases, and 13 bases lay in between. The CDR3 loop spans 15 amino acids.

This clone appeared a single time. The chain joins TRBV6-5 to TRBJ1-2; D remains ambiguous. V lost 3 bases to trimming and J lost 3 bases, with 11 bases between them. The CDR3 runs to 14 residues. Germline assignment: CDR1 MNHEY and CDR2 SVGAGI. CDR3 nucleotides: TGTGCCAGCAGTTATGGGTCCCAGGACTATGGCTACACCTTC. Translation gives CASSYGSQDYGYTF.

The chain links TRBV5-1 to TRBJ2-7, with TRBD1 matching 7 bases. Unmatched junction bases numbered 4, after V lost 0 bases and J lost 4 bases. This CDR3 spans 14 amino acids. Germline loops: CDR1 SGHRS, CDR2 YFSETQ. The CDR3 bases are TGCGCCAGCAGCTTGGGACAGGGTCAGTACGAGCAGTACTTC. It translates to CASSLGQGQYEQYF.

This chain uses TRBV14 with TRBJ2-1, with TRBD2 matching over 7 bases. Per germline, CDR1 SGHDN and CDR2 FVKESK. This CDR3 has 14 amino acids. Losses at the gene ends were 1 base for V and 9 bases for J; bases not matched to a gene: 6. The CDR3 sequence: CASSQVRLASEQFF. The CDR3 bases are TGTGCCAGCAGCCAAGTAAGACTAGCAAGTGAGCAGTTCTTC.

This clone was seen only a few times. V and J are TRBV5-4 and TRBJ2-5; 8 bases agree with TRBD2. Trimming cost V 4 bases and J 5 bases; bases outside gene matches: 10. The CDR3 extends over 15 amino acids. Germline values: CDR1 SGHNT, CDR2 YYREEE (reference sequence). The CDR3 spells CASSPARGGTETQYF. The DNA of the CDR3 is TGTGCCAGCAGCCCCGCCCGGGGGGGGACGGAGACCCAGTACTTC.

The chain is built from TRBV6-1 and TRBJ1-5; D uncertain. Germline loops: CDR1 MNHNS, CDR2 SASEGT. The CDR3 runs 11 residues. Trimming pared 3 bases from V and 9 bases from J, leaving 6 bases between. The CDR3 loop reads CASSEPGPQHF. The CDR3 nucleotides are TGTGCCAGCAGTGAGCCGGGGCCCCAGCATTTT.

The chain's CDR3 is CASSLTGAEQYF. CDR3 in DNA: TGTGCCAGCAGTTTGACAGGGGCCGAGCAGTACTTC. The V call is TRBV25-1, the J call TRBJ2-7, with TRBD1 identical over 8 bases. V was pared by 5 bases and J by 6 bases, with 3 bases of the junction left unmatched. The germline V gene encodes CDR1 MGHDK and CDR2 SYGVNS. The CDR3 has 12 amino acids.

This chain uses TRBV6-6 with TRBJ2-3; weak D call: TRBD2 (6 bases). This CDR3 is 15 amino acids long. Germline assignment: CDR1 MNHNY and CDR2 SVGAGI (reference sequence). Trimming stripped 4 bases from V and 3 bases from J, with 14 bases between. The chain's CDR3 is CASSLTGAGTDTQYF. The CDR3 nucleotides read TGTGCCAGCAGTTTGACGGGAGCTGGGACAGATACGCAGTATTTT.

The CDR3 reads CATSRTQGINSPLHF. The CDR3 DNA reads TGTGCCACCAGCAGGACACAGGGGATTAATTCACCCCTCCACTTT. The chain links TRBV15 to TRBJ1-6, with 7 bases matching TRBD1. There are 15 residues in the CDR3. Germline assignment: CDR1 LNHNV and CDR2 YYDKDF (reference sequence). V was pared by 3 bases and J by 6 bases, with 5 bases of the junction left unmatched.

V gene TRBV11-2 combines with J gene TRBJ2-3, with 8 bases matching TRBD1. Per the germline V gene, CDR1 is SGHAT and CDR2 is FQNNGV. Trimming removed 4 bases from V and 6 bases from J; junction bases left unmatched: 9. The CDR3 is 15 residues long. CDR3: CASSSPDRVADTQYF. The CDR3 DNA follows: TGTGCCAGCAGCTCACCGGACAGGGTCGCCGATACGCAGTATTTT.

The genes are TRBV2 and TRBJ2-5; TRBD1 matches 10 bases. The ends lost 4 bases at V and 4 bases at J; junction bases unmatched: 0. The CDR3 totals 13 residues. Per the germline V gene, CDR1 is SNHLY and CDR2 is FYNNEI. This chain's CDR3 is CASSGDRGETQYF. The CDR3 nucleotides are TGTGCCAGCAGTGGGGACAGGGGAGAGACCCAGTACTTC.

The rearrangement joins TRBV2 to TRBJ2-5, with 8 bases identical to TRBD1. CDR1 is SNHLY and CDR2 is FYNNEI in the germline V gene. J was trimmed by 1 base and V by 7 bases; bases with no gene match: 8. The CDR3 runs to 15 residues. The CDR3: CASNGQGIVQETQYF. CDR3 sequence (DNA): TGTGCCAGCAATGGACAGGGTATCGTCCAAGAGACCCAGTACTTC. The variable domain in full, completed from reference TRBV2 and TRBJ2-5, reads EPEVTQTPSHQVTQMGQEVILRCVPISNHLYFYWYRQILGQKVEFLVSFYNNEISEKSEIFDDQFSVERPDGSNFTLKIRSTKLEDSAMYFCASNGQGIVQETQYFGPGTRLLVL.

The CDR3 DNA reads TGTGCTAGTGGTTACAGGCCCAATTCACCCCTCCACTTT. Residues: CASGYRPNSPLHF. The J gene is TRBJ1-6, the V gene TRBV12-5; tentatively, D is TRBD1 (5 bases). Per the germline V gene, CDR1 is LGHNT and CDR2 is FRNRAP. CDR3 length equals 13 residues. Between the trimmed V and J ends, which lost 4 bases and 7 bases, there was a span of 8 bases.

The chain carries TRBV5-6 and TRBJ1-6, with 10 bases identical to TRBD1. The germline V gene encodes CDR1 SGHDT and CDR2 YYEEEE. Trimming removed 5 bases from V and 6 bases from J; junction bases left unmatched: 5. CDR3 size: 15 residues. DNA of the CDR3: TGTGCCAGCAGTCAAGGGACAGGGGCTAATTCACCCCTCCACTTT. This gives the protein CASSQGTGANSPLHF.

This chain links TRBV7-2 with TRBJ2-7, with unresolved D. The CDR3 sequence is 15 residues long. Germline values: CDR1 SGHTA, CDR2 FQGNSA. V dropped 5 bases and J dropped 1 base, with 15 bases sitting between them. The CDR3 DNA reads as TGTGCCAGCAGCCGCTTGGCAGGTCCGTCCTACGAGCAGTACTTC. Its translation is CASSRLAGPSYEQYF.

This chain connects TRBV5-1 to TRBJ2-2, with 7 nucleotides matching TRBD2. The CDR3 loop spans 14 amino acids. V shed 4 bases and J 5 bases; nucleotides not matched to a gene: 5. Germline CDR1 and CDR2: SGHRS and YFSETQ. The CDR3 is CASSPRSGTGELFF. As DNA, the CDR3 is TGCGCCAGCAGCCCCCGTAGCGGGACCGGGGAGCTGTTTTTT.

The chain uses TRBV5-4 and TRBJ2-5; D is unresolved. Germline assignment: CDR1 SGHNT and CDR2 YYREEE (reference sequence). V dropped 0 bases and J dropped 5 bases, with 8 bases sitting between them. The CDR3 spans 13 residues. The DNA of the CDR3 is TGTGCCAGCAGCTTGGTTCCGCGCGAGACCCAGTACTTC. Protein sequence: CASSLVPRETQYF.

The chain links TRBV4-1 to TRBJ1-5; D unresolved. The CDR3 extends over 13 amino acids. Germline V lookup: CDR1 MGHRA, CDR2 YSYEKL. Between the trimmed V and J ends, which lost 1 base and 4 bases, there was a span of 5 bases. The CDR3 is CASSQVTNQPQHF. The CDR3 region has the DNA TGCGCCAGCAGCCAAGTAACAAATCAGCCCCAGCATTTT.

The J gene is TRBJ1-2, the V gene TRBV20-1; 9 bases are shared with TRBD1. The CDR3 covers 16 residues. With V trimmed by 3 bases and J by 4 bases, 12 bases remained unmatched. Per the germline V gene, CDR1 is DFQATT and CDR2 is SNEGSKA (reference sequence). The CDR3 loop is CSASRGQGGESYGYTF. The CDR3 nucleotides are TGCAGTGCTAGTAGGGGACAGGGAGGTGAGAGCTATGGCTACACCTTC.

This chain joins TRBV5-1 and TRBJ2-2, with D possibly matching TRBD1 (5 bases). The V gene's germline CDR1 is SGHRS and CDR2 YFSETQ. CDR3 length equals 14 residues. V was shortened by 0 bases and J by 5 bases, with 8 bases between the two germline ends. The CDR3 spells CASSLGGGTGELFF. The CDR3 DNA is TGCGCCAGCAGCTTGGGGGGCGGAACCGGGGAGCTGTTTTTT.

The chain is built from TRBV21-1 and TRBJ2-7; whether TRBD2, the table's D call, matches the DNA was not checked. TRBV21-1 is flagged as a pseudogene. The CDR3 has 16 residues. As DNA, the CDR3 is TGTGCCAGCAGCAAAGGGGCGAGCGGGGGGGCTTACGAGCAGTACTTC. Its protein is CASSKGASGGAYEQYF.

V gene TRBV7-8 combines with J gene TRBJ1-5, with D perhaps matching TRBD1 (5 bases). V was trimmed by 2 bases and J by 6 bases, leaving 14 bases between them. The CDR3 sequence is 15 residues long. Per the germline V gene, CDR1 is SGHVS and CDR2 is FQNEAQ. This CDR3 reads CASSLNAGNSQPQHF. For the CDR3, the DNA is TGTGCCAGCAGCTTAAACGCAGGGAACAGTCAGCCCCAGCATTTT. The full variable domain, completed using reference TRBV7-8 and TRBJ1-5, is GAGVSQSPRYKVAKRGQDVALRCDPISGHVSLFWYQQALGQGPEFLTYFQNEAQLDKSGLPSDRFFAERPEGSVSTLKIQRTQQEDSAVYLCASSLNAGNSQPQHFGDGTRLSIL.

This chain joins TRBV7-9 and TRBJ1-4, with TRBD1 matching 11 bases. V shed 4 bases and J 3 bases; nucleotides not matched to a gene: 4. Germline CDR1 reads SEHNR; CDR2 reads FQNEAQ (reference sequence). The CDR3 spans 16 residues. CDR3 residues: CASSWTGGASNEKLFF. CDR3 nucleotides: TGTGCCAGCAGCTGGACAGGGGGCGCGTCTAATGAAAAACTGTTTTTT. The variable domain in full, completed from reference TRBV7-9 and TRBJ1-4, reads DTGVSQNPRHKITKRGQNVTFRCDPISEHNRLYWYRQTLGQGPEFLTYFQNEAQLEKSRLLSDRFSAERPKGSFSTLEIQRTEQGDSAMYLCASSWTGGASNEKLFFGSGTQLSVL.

V gene TRBV27 combines with J gene TRBJ2-7; 9 nucleotides match TRBD1. Germline CDR1 MNHEY, CDR2 SMNVEV (reference sequence). The CDR3 loop spans 15 amino acids. The V and J ends lost 1 base and 2 bases, in that order; junction bases with no gene match: 3. The CDR3 loop is CASSLWGTGTYEQYF. As DNA, the CDR3 is TGTGCCAGCAGTTTATGGGGGACAGGGACCTACGAGCAGTACTTC.